The entry below describes one T cell receptor (beta chain). The antigen remains undetermined. Within the sample, other DNA sequences also encode this same CDR3. Profiled with immunoSEQ multiplex PCR; TCRdb holds only in-frame clones, not every one. Found here are under 100,000 clones, around 85% of them singletons; the top ten hold approximately 2.3%. The record originates from a study of OX40 agonist ivuxolimab in advanced cancers. Turning to the study itself: In this cohort, patients received ivuxolimab, an agonistic anti-OX40 (CD134) antibody. Every 2 weeks, ivuxolimab was infused into the patients intravenously at between 0.01 and 10 mg/kg. General study findings and limits: Relative to CD4+ cells, CD8+ T cells on average had more expanded clones. Among some nonresponders, normalized T-cell clonal expansion was also low.

Germline CDR1 SEHNR, CDR2 FQNEAQ (reference sequence). V was pared by 3 bases and J by 1 base, with 15 bases between. This CDR3 is 16 amino acids long. This chain links TRBV7-9 with TRBJ2-5, with D maybe TRBD1 (6 bases). Source: CD4+ or CD8+ T cells sorted from blood, taken in a trial of the OX40 agonist ivuxolimab. This sequence originates from an adult with an advanced solid tumor such as melanoma, head and neck, liver or kidney cancer. DNA for the CDR3: TGTGCCAGCAGCTTTGGACAGCCCGTGGGCCAAGAGACCCAGTACTTC. Translating it yields CASSFGQPVGQETQYF.